This TCR beta chain was recorded in a study of cytomegalovirus exposure and HLA in healthy donors. Notes on this clone: Here the CDR3 omits its conserved ending phenylalanine or tryptophan, so a read error is the likely source. The DNA is left out, because the CDR3 cannot be placed on it with certainty; the CDR3 is given as TCRdb lists it.

PCR primers comprised 60 Vbeta and 13 Jbeta primers. TCRdb's table, derived via immunoSEQ multiplex PCR, lists solely in-frame clones and lacks some. The table lists 200,000 to 250,000 clones, around 85% of them singletons. The material sequenced was PBMCs. The receptor was derived from a human donor in good health.

The CDR3: CASSFAQGADLLTIS. The chain uses TRBV7-9 and TRBJ1-1; TRBD1 is taken as the D call from the table, unchecked against the DNA. Germline CDR1 and CDR2: SEHNR and FQNEAQ (reference sequence). Termini included, the CDR3 measures 15 amino acids.